The present entry profiles one T cell receptor beta chain with its context. Its antigen is not identified. This sample is drawn from a study of T-cell reconstitution after alpha-beta-depleted transplantation in children. Overall study findings and caveats: TCRbeta diversity was high at day 60 in some patients (a result of surviving recipient T cells and thymic progenitors). Newly produced T cells mostly accounted for T-cell counts and diversity one year post-transplant. By about two months after transplant, alpha-beta T cells reportedly arose from several hundred graft clones that had expanded.

This CDR3 is 16 amino acids long. Per the germline V gene, CDR1 is SGDLS and CDR2 is YYNGEE. The V and J ends lost 4 bases and 1 base respectively, with 16 bases between them. TCRbeta library construction was performed incorporating unique molecular identifiers. One entry per CDR3 protein results from TCRdb running MiXCR on the PCR reads. The table lists about a million distinct CDR3 sequences, roughly 29% of them singletons, with 25% to 35% in the top ten. The rearrangement links TRBV9 to TRBJ2-3, with D possibly TRBD2 on 5 matching bases. The TCR originated in a boy under two years old who had a stem cell transplant for SCID, so the T cells may come from the graft donor. The input for sequencing was PBMCs, mostly from graft donor cells, taken 360 days after TCRalphabeta/CD19-depleted stem cell transplant. The chain's CDR3 is CASSPLFGLGTDTQYF. The CDR3 nucleotides read TGTGCCAGCAGCCCGCTCTTTGGACTGGGCACAGATACGCAGTATTTT.